These 18 T cell receptor beta chains came from one sample sequenced in a study of T-cell reconstitution after alpha-beta-depleted transplantation in children. Preparation of the TCRbeta library was carried out with unique molecular identifiers. TCRdb used MiXCR to reprocess the PCR reads, holding one entry per CDR3 protein. This sample has 700,000 to 950,000 distinct CDR3 sequences, with roughly 16% found just once. The sample was PBMCs, mostly from graft donor cells, taken 360 days after TCRalphabeta/CD19-depleted stem cell transplant. These receptors were collected from a male patient younger than 18 who had a stem cell transplant for acute lymphoblastic leukemia, so the T cells may come from the graft donor.

The chain couples TRBV13 to TRBJ2-7, with TRBD2 matching over 13 bases. V lost 6 bases, J lost 7 bases, and 12 bases stayed unmatched. The CDR3 has 16 amino acids. The germline V gene encodes CDR1 PRHDT and CDR2 FYEKMQ (reference sequence). In DNA, the CDR3 is TGTGCCAGCAGGAACTTACTAGCGGGAGGGCAGCGGGAGCAGTACTTC. Protein: CASRNLLAGGQREQYF. Full variable domain (remainder filled in from reference TRBV13 and TRBJ2-7): AAGVIQSPRHLIKEKRETATLKCYPIPRHDTVYWYQQGPGQDPQFLISFYEKMQSDKGSIPDRFSAQQFSDYHSELNMSSLELGDSALYFCASRNLLAGGQREQYFGPGTRLTVT.

There are many counts of this clonotype. The chain joins TRBV12-3 or TRBV12-4 to TRBJ1-1; D unresolved. This CDR3 region has 15 residues. The germline V and J ends were trimmed by 0 bases and 1 base, with 9 bases remaining between them. CDR3 nucleotides: TGTGCCAGCAGTTTAGCGTTCGGGTGGAACACTGAAGCTTTCTTT. This sequence encodes CASSLAFGWNTEAFF.

This clonotype was observed many times. For the CDR3, the DNA is TGCAGTGCTAGCGGGGGGACAGATTTATACAATGAGCAGTTCTTC. Protein: CSASGGTDLYNEQFF. V and J are TRBV20-1 and TRBJ2-1, with D perhaps being TRBD1 or TRBD2 (7 bases each). The germline gives CDR1 DFQATT, CDR2 SNEGSKA (reference sequence). V lost 3 bases and J lost 4, with 16 bases in between. The CDR3 extends over 15 amino acids.

The chain is built from TRBV5-1 and TRBJ2-3, with TRBD2 identical over 7 bases. The CDR3 totals 19 residues. The V gene end was trimmed by 7 bases and the J gene end by 8 bases; junction bases not matched to a gene: 28. Germline assignment: CDR1 SGHRS and CDR2 YFSETQ. The CDR3 bases are TGCGCCAGCCAAAAAACTAGGATTCAGCGGGGTCCACACGGAGGTACGCAGTATTTT. As protein: CASQKTRIQRGPHGGTQYF. Combining the CDR3 with reference TRBV5-1 and TRBJ2-3 gives the whole variable domain KAGVTQTPRYLIKTRGQQVTLSCSPISGHRSVSWYQQTPGQGLQFLFEYFSETQRNKGNFPGRFSGRQFSNSRSEMNVSTLELGDSALYLCASQKTRIQRGPHGGTQYFGPGTRLTVL.

This clonotype was counted a few times. This chain connects TRBV5-1 to TRBJ2-7, with a tentative D call TRBD1 (5 bases). The CDR3 loop spans 14 amino acids. V lost 2 bases and J 2 bases, leaving 11 bases between the germline ends. Looked up from germline, CDR1 is SGHRS and CDR2 is YFSETQ. The CDR3 spells CASSLLDTAYEQYF. DNA of the CDR3: TGCGCCAGCAGCTTACTGGACACAGCCTACGAGCAGTACTTC.

This clonotype was found a few times. The chain couples TRBV12-5 to TRBJ2-1, with D possibly being TRBD2 (6 bases). This CDR3 has 13 amino acids. The germline CDR1 and CDR2 sequences are LGHNT and FRNRAP. V was clipped by 3 bases and J by 13 bases, with 16 bases between them. As DNA, the CDR3 is TGTGCTAGTGGTTTTAAACCGGGGGAGGACCAGTTCTTC. It encodes CASGFKPGEDQFF.

This rearrangement joins TRBV5-5 to TRBJ2-5; D uncertain. CDR1 and CDR2 from the germline V gene are SGHKS and YYEKEE (reference sequence). The CDR3 contains 14 residues. Trimming left V 1 base short and J 5 bases short, with 12 bases between. The CDR3 here is CASSLFPAGETQYF. The CDR3 DNA follows: TGTGCCAGCAGCTTGTTTCCCGCCGGGGAGACCCAGTACTTC.

The table lists this clonotype with a few counts. This chain uses TRBV5-1 with TRBJ2-1; D is ambiguous. The CDR3 runs 9 residues. Trimming pared 8 bases from V and 15 bases from J, leaving 12 bases between. The germline CDR1 and CDR2 sequences are SGHRS and YFSETQ. The CDR3 DNA sequence: TGCGCCAGGACGCTGGGTCGGTTCTTC. It is translated as CARTLGRFF.

This clonotype appeared a few times. This rearrangement joins TRBV5-6 to TRBJ1-1; TRBD1 agrees at 9 bases. V dropped 3 bases and J dropped 4; count of bases not matched to a gene: 13. The CDR3 contains 17 residues. Germline CDR1 and CDR2: SGHDT and YYEEEE. The CDR3 loop reads CASSSPHRGRAVTEAFF. DNA of the CDR3: TGTGCCAGCAGCTCGCCGCACAGGGGGCGTGCGGTCACTGAAGCTTTCTTT.

V gene TRBV7-3 combines with J gene TRBJ2-1; D might be TRBD2 (5 bases). Germline V CDR1 and CDR2: SGHTA, FQGTGA. Deletions cut 6 bases from V and 3 bases from J, with 12 bases between. The CDR3 is made up of 14 amino acids. The CDR3 loop is CASSIARDYNEQFF. In DNA, the CDR3 is TGTGCCAGCAGTATCGCGAGGGACTACAATGAGCAGTTCTTC.

The table lists this clonotype with many counts. This sequence joins TRBV7-7 and TRBJ2-3, with 11 bases lining up with TRBD2. The CDR3 consists of 14 residues. Per the germline V gene, CDR1 is SSHAT and CDR2 is FNYEAQ (reference sequence). The V segment lost 4 bases and the J segment 3 bases; nucleotides outside the gene matches: 0. The CDR3 loop is CASSSSGRTDTQYF. DNA for the CDR3: TGTGCCAGCAGCTCTAGCGGGAGGACAGATACGCAGTATTTT.

V is TRBV4-1 and J is TRBJ2-1; 10 nucleotides match TRBD2. With V trimmed by 4 bases and J by 7 bases, 7 bases remained unmatched. Germline-derived CDR1 and CDR2 are MGHRA and YSYEKL. CDR3 length: 15 amino acids. DNA of the CDR3: TGCGCCAGCAGCCCAGCGGGAGGGCGAGGGAATGAGCAGTTCTTC. This sequence encodes CASSPAGGRGNEQFF.

The chain carries TRBV28 and TRBJ2-1, with D possibly TRBD2 on 5 matching bases. Germline CDR1 is MDHEN and CDR2 is SYDVKM. Trimming took 6 bases from V and 8 from J, leaving 29 bases between them. The CDR3 extends over 18 amino acids. This CDR3 is CASSLSGLARVVGHEQFF. CDR3 sequence (DNA): TGTGCCAGCAGCCTTTCCGGCCTAGCAAGGGTGGTGGGTCATGAGCAGTTCTTC.

The genes are TRBV10-1 and TRBJ2-7; D remains ambiguous. The V end was cut by 5 bases, the J end by 4 bases, with 18 bases between. The CDR3 is made up of 15 amino acids. Germline V CDR1 and CDR2: WNHNN, SYGVQD (reference sequence). This chain's CDR3 is CASSPDTSFYYEQYF. In nucleotides, the CDR3 is TGCGCCAGCAGTCCAGACACTTCGTTTTATTACGAGCAGTACTTC.

This clonotype was found a few times. Here the CDR3 reads CASKRTGAFNEQFF. The CDR3 region has the DNA TGCGCCAGCAAGCGGACAGGAGCTTTCAATGAGCAGTTCTTC. The chain joins TRBV4-1 to TRBJ2-1, with 7 bases matching TRBD1. The CDR3 loop spans 14 amino acids. The germline gives CDR1 MGHRA, CDR2 YSYEKL. J lost 6 bases, V lost 7 bases, and 9 bases had no gene match.

A few counts support this clonotype. The chain is built from TRBV7-3 and TRBJ1-1; 11 positions match TRBD1. Unmatched junction bases numbered 4, after V lost 3 bases and J lost 4 bases. Germline V CDR1 and CDR2: SGHTA, FQGTGA. The CDR3 is 15 residues long. CDR3 region: CASSFGTGGGTEAFF. The CDR3 bases are TGTGCCAGCAGCTTTGGGACAGGGGGAGGCACTGAAGCTTTCTTT. The whole variable domain, filled in from reference TRBV7-3 and TRBJ1-1, reads GAGVSQTPSNKVTEKGKYVELRCDPISGHTALYWYRQSLGQGPEFLIYFQGTGAADDSGLPNDRFFAVRPEGSVSTLKIQRTERGDSAVYLCASSFGTGGGTEAFFGQGTRLTVV.

The sample holds a few counts of this clonotype. The rearrangement joins TRBV7-8 to TRBJ1-5; 7 bases map to TRBD1. The CDR3 totals 15 residues. Trimming took 4 bases from V and 0 from J; bases not matched to a gene: 3. Germline V gene data show CDR1 as SGHVS and CDR2 as FQNEAQ. The CDR3 region is CASSSQGNSNQPQHF. CDR3 nucleotide sequence: TGTGCCAGCAGCTCACAGGGGAATAGCAATCAGCCCCAGCATTTT.

The V and J genes are TRBV29-1 and TRBJ2-7; TRBD1 matches at 9 bases. Germline CDR1 is SQVTM and CDR2 is ANQGSEA. This CDR3 is built from 14 residues. The trim removed 5 bases at V and 7 bases at J, leaving 12 bases unmatched. CDR3 nucleotide sequence: TGCAGCGTTTGCCGTACCGGGACAGGGTGTGAGCAGTACTTC. It translates to CSVCRTGTGCEQYF.